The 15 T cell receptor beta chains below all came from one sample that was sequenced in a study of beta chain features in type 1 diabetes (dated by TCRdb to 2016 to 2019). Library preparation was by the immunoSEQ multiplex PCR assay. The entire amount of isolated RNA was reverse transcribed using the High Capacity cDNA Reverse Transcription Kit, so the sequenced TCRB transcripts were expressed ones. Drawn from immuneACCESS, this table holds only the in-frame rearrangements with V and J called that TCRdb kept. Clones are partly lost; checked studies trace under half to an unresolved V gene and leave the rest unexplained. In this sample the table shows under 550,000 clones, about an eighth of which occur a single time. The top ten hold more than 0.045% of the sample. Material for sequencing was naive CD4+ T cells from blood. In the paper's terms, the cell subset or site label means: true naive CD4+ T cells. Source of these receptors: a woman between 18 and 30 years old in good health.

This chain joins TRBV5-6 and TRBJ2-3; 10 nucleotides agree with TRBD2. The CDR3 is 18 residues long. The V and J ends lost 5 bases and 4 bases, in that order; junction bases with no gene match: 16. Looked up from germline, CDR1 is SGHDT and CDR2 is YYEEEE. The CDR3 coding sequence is TGTGCCAGCAGTAGGTTTCGTAGCGGGAGGATTAGGGCAGATACGCAGTATTTT. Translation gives CASSRFRSGRIRADTQYF.

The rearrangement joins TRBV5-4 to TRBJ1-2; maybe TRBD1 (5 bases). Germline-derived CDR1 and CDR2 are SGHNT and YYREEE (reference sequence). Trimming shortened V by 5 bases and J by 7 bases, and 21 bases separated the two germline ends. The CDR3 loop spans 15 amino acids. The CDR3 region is CASRINAGLPFGYTF. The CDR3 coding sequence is TGTGCCAGCAGAATTAACGCAGGGTTACCGTTTGGCTACACCTTC.

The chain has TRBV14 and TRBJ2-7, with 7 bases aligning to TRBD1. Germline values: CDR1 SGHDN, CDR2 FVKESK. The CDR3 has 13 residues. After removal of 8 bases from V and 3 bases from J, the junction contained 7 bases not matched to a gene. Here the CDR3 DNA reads TGTGCCAGCGCCTGGGACAGACTCTACGAGCAGTACGTC. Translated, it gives CASAWDRLYEQYV.

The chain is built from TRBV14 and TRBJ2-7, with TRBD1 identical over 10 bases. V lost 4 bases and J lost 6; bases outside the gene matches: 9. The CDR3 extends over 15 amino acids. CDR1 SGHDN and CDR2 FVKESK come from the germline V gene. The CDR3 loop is CASSRQTGGNGEQYF. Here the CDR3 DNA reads TGTGCCAGCAGCCGCCAGACAGGGGGCAACGGCGAGCAGTACTTC.

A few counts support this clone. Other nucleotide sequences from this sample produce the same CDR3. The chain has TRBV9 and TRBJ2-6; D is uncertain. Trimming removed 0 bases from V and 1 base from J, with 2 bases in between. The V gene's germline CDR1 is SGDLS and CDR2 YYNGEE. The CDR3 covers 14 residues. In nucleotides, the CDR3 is TGTGCCAGCAGCGTAGCTTCTGGGGCCAACGTCCTGACTTTC. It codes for CASSVASGANVLTF.

CDR3: CASSEARGLGQETQYF. The CDR3 DNA sequence: TGTGCCAGCAGTGAAGCGCGGGGACTGGGACAAGAGACCCAGTACTTC. The J gene is TRBJ2-5, the V gene TRBV6-1; maybe TRBD2 (6 bases). Germline CDR1 is MNHNS and CDR2 is SASEGT. The CDR3 sequence is 16 residues long. V was cut by 0 bases and J by 2 bases, with 13 bases left in between.

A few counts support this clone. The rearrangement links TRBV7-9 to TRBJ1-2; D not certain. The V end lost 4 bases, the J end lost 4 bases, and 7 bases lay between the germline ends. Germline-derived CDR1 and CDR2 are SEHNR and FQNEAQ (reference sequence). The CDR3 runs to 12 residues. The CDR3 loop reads CASSSGLYGYTF. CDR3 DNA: TGTGCCAGCAGCTCAGGCCTCTATGGCTACACCTTC.

CDR3 DNA: TGTGCCAGCAGGCCTAGGACGGTCGGGACCCAGTACTTC. Translation: CASRPRTVGTQYF. J is TRBJ2-5 and V is TRBV5-4; no firm D call. The V end was cut by 5 bases, the J end by 7 bases, with 15 bases between. The CDR3 sequence is 13 residues long. CDR1 is SGHNT, CDR2 YYREEE, per germline (reference sequence). The variable domain in full, with the rest retrieved from reference TRBV5-4 and TRBJ2-5, is ETGVTQSPTHLIKTRGQQVTLRCSSQSGHNTVSWYQQALGQGPQFIFQYYREEENGRGNFPPRFSGLQFPNYSSELNVNALELDDSALYLCASRPRTVGTQYFGPGTRLLVL.

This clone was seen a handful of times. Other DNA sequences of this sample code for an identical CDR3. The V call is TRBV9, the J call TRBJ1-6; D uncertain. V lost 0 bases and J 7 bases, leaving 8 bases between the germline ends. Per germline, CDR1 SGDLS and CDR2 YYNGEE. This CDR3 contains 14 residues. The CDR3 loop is CASSVVAENSPLHF. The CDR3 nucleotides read TGTGCCAGCAGCGTAGTAGCAGAGAATTCACCCCTCCACTTT.

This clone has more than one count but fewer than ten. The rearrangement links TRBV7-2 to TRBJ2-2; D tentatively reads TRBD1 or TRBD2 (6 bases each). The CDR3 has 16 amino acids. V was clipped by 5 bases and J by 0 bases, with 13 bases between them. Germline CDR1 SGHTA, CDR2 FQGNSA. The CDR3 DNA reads TGTGCCAGCAGCCGGCGGGACAAGACGAACACCGGGGAGCTGTTTTTT. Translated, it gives CASSRRDKTNTGELFF.

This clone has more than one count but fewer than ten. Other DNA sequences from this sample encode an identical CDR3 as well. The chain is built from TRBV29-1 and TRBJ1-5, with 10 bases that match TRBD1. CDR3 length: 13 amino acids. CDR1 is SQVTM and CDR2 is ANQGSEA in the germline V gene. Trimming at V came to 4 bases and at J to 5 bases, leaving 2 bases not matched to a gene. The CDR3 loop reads CSVGGQGDQPQHF. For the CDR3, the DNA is TGCAGCGTTGGAGGACAGGGGGATCAGCCCCAGCATTTT.

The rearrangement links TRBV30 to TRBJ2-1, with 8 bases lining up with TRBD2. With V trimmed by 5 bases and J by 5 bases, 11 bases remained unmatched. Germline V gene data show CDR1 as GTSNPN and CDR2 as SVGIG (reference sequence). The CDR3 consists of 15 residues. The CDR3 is CAWVPTSGPNNEQFF. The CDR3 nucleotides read TGTGCCTGGGTCCCCACTAGCGGACCGAACAATGAGCAGTTCTTC.

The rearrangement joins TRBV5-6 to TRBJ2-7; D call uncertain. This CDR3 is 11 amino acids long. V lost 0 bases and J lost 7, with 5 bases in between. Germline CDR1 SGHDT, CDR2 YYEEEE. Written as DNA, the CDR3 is TGTGCCAGCAGCTTGGACGTAGAGCAGTACTTC. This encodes CASSLDVEQYF.

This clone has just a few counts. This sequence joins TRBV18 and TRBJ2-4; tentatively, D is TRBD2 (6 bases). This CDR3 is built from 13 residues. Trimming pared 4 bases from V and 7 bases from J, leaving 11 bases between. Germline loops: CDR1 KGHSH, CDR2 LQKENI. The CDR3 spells CASSLAGGNIQYF. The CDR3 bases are TGTGCCAGCTCACTTGCCGGGGGTAACATTCAGTACTTC. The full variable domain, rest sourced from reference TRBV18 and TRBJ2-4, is NAGVMQNPRHLVRRRGQEARLRCSPMKGHSHVYWYRQLPEEGLKFMVYLQKENIIDESGMPKERFSAEFPKEGPSILRIQQVVRGDSAAYFCASSLAGGNIQYFGAGTRLSVL.

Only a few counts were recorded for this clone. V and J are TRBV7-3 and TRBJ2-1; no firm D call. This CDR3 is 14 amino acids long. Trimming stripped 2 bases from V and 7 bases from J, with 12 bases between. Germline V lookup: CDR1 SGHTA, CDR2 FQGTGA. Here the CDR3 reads CASSLDEVRNEQFF. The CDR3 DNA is TGTGCCAGCAGCTTAGACGAAGTACGGAATGAGCAGTTCTTC. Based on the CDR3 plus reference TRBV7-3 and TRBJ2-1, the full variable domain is GAGVSQTPSNKVTEKGKYVELRCDPISGHTALYWYRQSLGQGPEFLIYFQGTGAADDSGLPNDRFFAVRPEGSVSTLKIQRTERGDSAVYLCASSLDEVRNEQFFGPGTRLTVL.